A single sample is the source of the 10 T cell receptor beta chains below, sequenced in a study of technical replicates of blood from a handful of donors. The protocol was immunoSEQ multiplex PCR, while the TCRdb copy is restricted to in-frame clones and leaves out a portion. The table has tens of thousands of clones, roughly 98% seen once. Sequencing was done on a sample of T cells isolated from PBMCs. These receptor sequences come from a human donor in good health.

V is TRBV22-1 and J is TRBJ1-1; the table names TRBD1, a call not compared with the DNA. TRBV22-1 is labeled a pseudogene. The CDR3 sequence is 15 residues long. CDR3 region: CPGSAEDRGDTEAFF. The DNA for the CDR3 is TGTCCTGGGAGCGCCGAGGACAGGGGGGACACTGAAGCTTTCTTT.

V usage is TRBV7-8 and J usage is TRBJ2-7, with D unresolved. Germline lookup yields CDR1 SGHVS and CDR2 FQNEAQ. The CDR3 has 14 amino acids. Trimming pared 5 bases from V and 4 bases from J, leaving 15 bases between. The CDR3 DNA follows: TGTGCCAGCAGCCGCGATGAGTATCGGTACGAGCAGTACTTC. As protein: CASSRDEYRYEQYF.

Points on this clone: It is likely a read error, because the conserved phenylalanine at the end of the CDR3 is missing. This chain uses TRBV6-5 with TRBJ1-2; TRBD1 matches 7 bases. In germline, CDR1 is MNHEY, CDR2 SVGAGI. The CDR3 consists of 13 residues. J lost 5 bases, V lost 4 bases, and 4 bases had no gene match. The CDR3 spells CASSLGQLYGYTL. CDR3 bases: TGTGCCAGCAGTTTGGGACAGCTTTATGGCTACACCCTC.

V usage is TRBV2 and J usage is TRBJ2-1; 12 nucleotides line up with TRBD2. V was clipped by 6 bases and J by 1 base; unmatched bases: 10. CDR1 and CDR2 (germline): SNHLY, FYNNEI. The CDR3 spans 18 residues. DNA for the CDR3: TGTGCCAGCAGCACCGGGACTAGCGGGTCCCCTTCCTACAATGAGCAGTTCTTC. Protein sequence: CASSTGTSGSPSYNEQFF.

The chain employs TRBV27 and TRBJ1-2; TRBD1 is a possible D gene (5 bases). Germline lookup yields CDR1 MNHEY and CDR2 SMNVEV (reference sequence). V was trimmed by 2 bases and J by 2 bases, leaving 9 bases between them. There are 14 residues in the CDR3. CDR3 sequence reads: CASSLQGPNYGYTF. The CDR3 DNA reads as TGTGCCAGCAGTTTACAGGGTCCCAACTATGGCTACACCTTC.

The CDR3 DNA is TGTGCCAGCAGTGAAGTCAGGGCCCAGCCCCAGCATTTT. This gives the protein CASSEVRAQPQHF. This sequence joins TRBV6-1 and TRBJ1-5; TRBD1 is a possible D gene (5 bases). V shed 1 base and J shed 7 bases, with 8 bases lying between them. CDR3 length: 13 amino acids. CDR1 and CDR2 from the germline V gene are MNHNS and SASEGT.

The CDR3 loop reads CASSRTSDTGELFF. The DNA for the CDR3 is TGCGCCAGCAGCCGAACTAGCGACACCGGGGAGCTGTTTTTT. This rearrangement joins TRBV10-1 to TRBJ2-2, with 7 bases that match TRBD2. V shed 6 bases and J 3 bases; nucleotides not matched to a gene: 4. In germline, CDR1 is WNHNN, CDR2 SYGVQD (reference sequence). This CDR3 comprises 14 residues.

This chain links TRBV7-8 with TRBJ1-1; D is possibly TRBD1 (5 bases). Per germline, CDR1 SGHVS and CDR2 FQNEAQ. V dropped 6 bases and J dropped 6 bases, with 20 bases sitting between them. The CDR3 loop spans 15 amino acids. The CDR3 is CASSTFGFMGPEAFF. The CDR3 nucleotides are TGTGCCAGCAGTACCTTCGGGTTTATGGGGCCTGAAGCTTTCTTT.

This clone came up once. CDR3 protein: CASSIMGRGNTEAFF. In DNA, the CDR3 is TGTGCCAGTAGTATAATGGGCAGGGGGAACACTGAAGCTTTCTTT. The chain combines TRBV19 with TRBJ1-1; D might be TRBD1 (6 bases). The CDR3 is 15 residues long. Trimming removed 2 bases from V and 1 base from J, with 11 bases in between. Germline CDR1 and CDR2: LNHDA and SQIVND (reference sequence).

The chain links TRBV25-1 to TRBJ2-1; D remains unclear. The CDR3 is 15 residues long. V lost 7 bases and J lost 0, with 13 bases in between. CDR1 and CDR2 from the germline V gene are MGHDK and SYGVNS. The CDR3 DNA reads as TGTGCCAGCACGGTTACCCTCGGCTCCTACAATGAGCAGTTCTTC. Translation gives CASTVTLGSYNEQFF. The complete variable domain, with remaining parts taken from reference TRBV25-1 and TRBJ2-1, reads EADIYQTPRYLVIGTGKKITLECSQTMGHDKMYWYQQDPGMELHLIHYSYGVNSTEKGDLSSESTVSRIRTEHFPLTLESARPSHTSQYLCASTVTLGSYNEQFFGPGTRLTVL.